This TCR beta chain was profiled in a study of T cell repertoires in cytomegalovirus infection. Study as a whole: As its CMV epitopes, the study selected recently identified HLA-C-restricted and well-studied HLA-B-restricted targets. Shared public TCR beta signatures pointed to both CMV infection and a matching HLA type. Study-wide results and limits: Cumulative public TCR beta family frequency identified carriers of CMV plus the relevant HLA. Clonotype analysis showed dominance of the ex vivo response by HLA-C-restricted CMV-specific TCR beta clonotypes.

The V end lost 9 bases, the J end lost 5 bases, and 16 bases lay between the germline ends. The germline V gene has CDR1 WNHNN and CDR2 SYGVQD (reference sequence). The CDR3 runs to 14 residues. This clonotype was seen only a few times. Its antigen is still unknown. TCRdb called the reads again in MiXCR, with one record for every CDR3 protein. The sample has about 340,000 distinct CDR3 sequences; approximately 32% are singletons. Source: cultured PBMCs, taken from culture after CMV antigen stimulation. This clonotype originated in a human donor in good health (CMV status not recorded). Some clones in this sample may be carry-over from other donors' samples. V is TRBV10-1 and J is TRBJ1-4, with TRBD1 as a possible D gene (6 bases). The CDR3 spells CASQQGNGNEKLFF. CDR3 nucleotide sequence: TGCGCCAGTCAACAGGGAAATGGAAATGAAAAACTGTTTTTT.